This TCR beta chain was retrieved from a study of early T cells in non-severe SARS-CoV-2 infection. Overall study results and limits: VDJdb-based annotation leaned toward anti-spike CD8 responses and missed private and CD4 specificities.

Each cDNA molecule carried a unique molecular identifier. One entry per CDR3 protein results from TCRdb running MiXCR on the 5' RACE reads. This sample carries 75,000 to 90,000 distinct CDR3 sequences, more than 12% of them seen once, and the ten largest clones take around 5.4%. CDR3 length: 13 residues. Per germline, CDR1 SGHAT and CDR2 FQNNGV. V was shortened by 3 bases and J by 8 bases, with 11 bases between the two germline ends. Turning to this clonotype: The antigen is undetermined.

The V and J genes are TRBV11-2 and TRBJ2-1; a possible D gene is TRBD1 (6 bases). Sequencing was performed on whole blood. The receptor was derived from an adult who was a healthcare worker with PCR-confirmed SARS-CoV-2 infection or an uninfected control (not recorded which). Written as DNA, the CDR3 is TGTGCCAGCAGCTTTCACAGGGCCTATGAGCAGTTCTTC. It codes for CASSFHRAYEQFF.